A selection of T cell receptor beta chains follows, all from one sample in a study of T-cell reconstitution after alpha-beta-depleted transplantation in children. Each CDR3 protein gets one entry after TCRdb re-called the PCR reads with MiXCR. Of approximately 290,000 distinct CDR3 sequences in the sample, more than 9% are singletons; the top ten hold less than 25%. The input for sequencing was peripheral blood, taken 180 days after TCRalphabeta/CD19-depleted stem cell transplant. The receptors derive from a male patient between 2 and 10 years old who had a stem cell transplant for chronic granulomatous disease, so the T cells may come from the graft donor. Each CDR3 is given with its conserved first and last residue. A D gene is named only where the DNA matches it firmly. A row's size may be missing; if present it is once, few, many or a size class.

V gene	J gene	D gene	clone size	CDR3 DNA	CDR3 protein
TRBV19	TRBJ2-1	TRBD2	once	TGTGCCAGTAGTGGGCGGACTAGCGGGACGTCTAACTCCTACAATGAGCAGTTCTTC	CASSGRTSGTSNSYNEQFF
TRBV29-1	TRBJ2-1	TRBD2	many	TGCAGCGAGGGGACTAGTTACAATGAGCAGTTCTTC	CSEGTSYNEQFF
TRBV15	TRBJ2-3	NA	many	TGTGCCACCAGCTCCGGAGGAGGGTCCCCAGATACGCAGTATTTT	CATSSGGGSPDTQYF
TRBV7-6	TRBJ2-2	TRBD1	many	TGTGCCAGCAGCTTAACCTCTGCCGACAGGGGTACCGGGGAGCTGTTTTTT	CASSLTSADRGTGELFF
TRBV4-3	TRBJ2-7	NA	many	TGCGCCAGCAGCGCCGAAAGGGACTCCTACGAGCAGTACTTC	CASSAERDSYEQYF
TRBV18	TRBJ1-6	TRBD1	medium-sized	TGTGCCAGCTCACCAGGGACAGAATCACCCCTCCACTTT	CASSPGTESPLHF
TRBV12-3/TRBV12-4	TRBJ1-1	NA	many	TGTGCCAGCAGTTTAGCGCTCGGGGCGAGGGGTGAAGCTTTCTTT	CASSLALGARGEAFF
TRBV19	TRBJ1-5	NA	many	TGTGCCAGTAGTAACTTCTGGCAGGCGGATCAGCCCCAGCATTTT	CASSNFWQADQPQHF
TRBV14	TRBJ2-7	NA	few	TGTGCCAGCAGCCAGAAACAGGGAGCCTACGAGCAGTACTTC	CASSQKQGAYEQYF
TRBV7-9	TRBJ1-1	TRBD1	NA	TGTGCCAGCAGCTTAGCGAGGGGGCAGGGGGACACTGAAGCTTTCTTT	CASSLARGQGDTEAFF
TRBV12-3/TRBV12-4	TRBJ2-1	NA	many	TGTGCCAGCAGCGAACCCGGGACGCTATACAATGAGCAGTTCTTC	CASSEPGTLYNEQFF
TRBV12-3/TRBV12-4	TRBJ1-2	NA	few	TGTGCCAGCACCTCCCCCACGGGCGGAACCTATGGCGACACCTTC	CASTSPTGGTYGDTF
TRBV20-1	TRBJ2-3	NA	many	TGCAGTGCCCAGGAGCCCGGTGCTGGTACGCAGTATTTT	CSAQEPGAGTQYF
TRBV12-3/TRBV12-4	TRBJ2-1	TRBD2	many	TGTGCCAGCAGTTTAGGGACTAGCGGGGGGGCTAGCTCGGATGAGCAGTTCTTC	CASSLGTSGGASSDEQFF
TRBV28	TRBJ2-7	TRBD2	many	TGTGCCAGCAGCCTTAGCGGGAGGACCTCCTACGAGCAGTACTTC	CASSLSGRTSYEQYF
TRBV7-9	TRBJ2-4	TRBD2	many	TGTGCCAGCAGCCCCCTTCGGTTAGCGGGGACTAGCATTCAGTACTTC	CASSPLRLAGTSIQYF
TRBV7-8	TRBJ1-2	NA	many	TGTGCCAGCAGCCTCTACCGATACAGGGTAGAGGGCTACACCTTC	CASSLYRYRVEGYTF
TRBV25-1	TRBJ2-7	TRBD2	NA	TGTCCCAGCAGTGTTCTTGCGGGAGTGGGGCAGTACTTC	CPSSVLAGVGQYF
TRBV5-1	TRBJ2-2	TRBD1	many	TGCGCCAGCAGCTTCGGACAGGTCAGGGCCGGGGAGCTGTTTTTT	CASSFGQVRAGELFF
TRBV29-1	TRBJ2-7	NA	many	TGCAGCGTTTCACACAATACAGGGACCCCCTACGAGCAGTACTTC	CSVSHNTGTPYEQYF
TRBV20-1	TRBJ2-7	NA	many	TGCAGTGCCAGAAGGAAAGAGAGGGAGCGCTACGAGCAGTACTTC	CSARRKERERYEQYF
TRBV20-1	TRBJ2-7	TRBD2	many	TGCAGTGCTAAGCCTACTAGCGGGAGTTACGAGCAGTACTTC	CSAKPTSGSYEQYF
TRBV6-2/TRBV6-3	TRBJ2-7	NA	many	TGTGCCAGCAGTTTAGACGGGATTACGTCCTACGAGCAGTACTTC	CASSLDGITSYEQYF
TRBV11-2	TRBJ2-7	TRBD2	many	TGTGCCAGCAGCCAAGGGGCTAGCGGGAGTCTCTACGAGCAGTACTTC	CASSQGASGSLYEQYF
TRBV7-6	TRBJ1-6	NA	many	TGTGCCAGCAGCCCCTATCCCAAGTCGGTGAAGTATAATTCACCCCTCCACTTT	CASSPYPKSVKYNSPLHF
TRBV7-3	TRBJ2-5	NA	NA	TGTGCCAGCAGCCCCGGGATACAAGAGACCCAGTACTTC	CASSPGIQETQYF
TRBV12-3/TRBV12-4	TRBJ2-6	NA	many	TGTGCCAGCAGAAATCTGGGAACAGGGGAGGCTGGGGCCAACGTCCTGACTTTC	CASRNLGTGEAGANVLTF
TRBV5-1	TRBJ2-2	NA	many	TGCGCCAGCAGCCCAAGACCGGCCCATACGAACACCGGGGAGCTGTTTTTT	CASSPRPAHTNTGELFF
TRBV2	TRBJ1-2	NA	many	TGTGCCAGCAGTAGTCATGGCTACACCTTC	CASSSHGYTF
TRBV7-6	TRBJ2-5	NA	many	TGTGCCAGCAGCTTAGGGATAGGGGAGACCCAGTACTTC	CASSLGIGETQYF
TRBV20-1	TRBJ2-4	NA	many	TGCAGTGCTAGAGATGGAGTAGCGGAAGCCAAAAACATTCAGTACTTC	CSARDGVAEAKNIQYF
TRBV10-3	TRBJ2-1	NA	many	TGTGCCATCAATACCGATGGGGTAGGGGTTGGCGATGAGCAGTTCTTC	CAINTDGVGVGDEQFF
TRBV6-2/TRBV6-3	TRBJ2-3	TRBD2	many	TGTGCCAGCAGTTATTCAGGACTAGCGGGAGCAGATACGCAGTATTTT	CASSYSGLAGADTQYF
TRBV7-2	TRBJ2-7	NA	many	TGTGCCAGCAGCTTAATGAGTGGGGGAGTAAAGAACGAGCAGTACTTC	CASSLMSGGVKNEQYF
TRBV29-1	TRBJ2-2	TRBD1	many	TGCAGCGTCGTTGGGAGGACAGGGAGGAGTGCCGGGGAGCTGTTTTTT	CSVVGRTGRSAGELFF
TRBV7-6	TRBJ2-1	NA	many	TGTGCCAGCCCGACAGAGAACAATGAGCAGTTCTTC	CASPTENNEQFF
TRBV14	TRBJ2-3	NA	few	TGTGCCAGCAGCCAAGTCACGGGACTCCCTAATACGCAGTATTTT	CASSQVTGLPNTQYF
TRBV6-5	TRBJ2-3	TRBD2	many	TGTGCCAGCAGTTACCGGGCTAGCGGGAGCTCTAGCACAGATACGCAGTATTTT	CASSYRASGSSSTDTQYF
TRBV20-1	TRBJ2-4	NA	many	TGCAGTGCACCGAGGGAGTTCGGTAACATTCAGTACTTC	CSAPREFGNIQYF
TRBV5-5	TRBJ2-5	TRBD1	many	TGTGCCAGCAGCTTGTGGACAGGCAAAATAGAGACCCAGTACTTC	CASSLWTGKIETQYF
TRBV11-2	TRBJ2-5	NA	NA	TGTGGCAGCAGCCCTCTTGGGACCCAGTACTTC	CGSSPLGTQYF
TRBV7-3	TRBJ2-7	TRBD2	many	TGTGCCAGCAGCTTAAGGGGGGGGTCGCACTACGAGCAGTACTTC	CASSLRGGSHYEQYF
TRBV5-1	TRBJ2-5	NA	NA	TGCGCCACAAAGCCTAGCGAACAAGAGACCCAGTACTTC	CATKPSEQETQYF
TRBV2	TRBJ2-3	TRBD2	many	TGTGCCAGCAAACGACTAGCGGGGACTATAGATACGCAGTATTTT	CASKRLAGTIDTQYF
TRBV12-3/TRBV12-4	TRBJ2-5	NA	many	TGTGCCAGCAGTCTAACTCGGGGCCGACAAGAGACCCAGTACTTC	CASSLTRGRQETQYF
TRBV7-8	TRBJ1-1	NA	many	TGTGCCAGCAGCTTAGCCCCAACACCTCTCTATCCCACTGAAGCTTTCTTT	CASSLAPTPLYPTEAFF
TRBV15	TRBJ2-7	NA	many	TGTGCCACCAGCACGACGGTGGGTAACCCCCCCTACGAGCAGTACTTC	CATSTTVGNPPYEQYF
TRBV7-2	TRBJ1-5	NA	NA	TGTGCCAGCAGCCGGACTAAGGGGAGCAATCAGCCCCAGCATTTT	CASSRTKGSNQPQHF
TRBV28	TRBJ1-5	TRBD1	many	TGTGCCAGCACCAATGAGGTAGGGGGCGGCAATCAGCCCCAGCATTTT	CASTNEVGGGNQPQHF
TRBV12-3/TRBV12-4	TRBJ2-7	TRBD2	many	TGTGCCAGCAGTATTGCGGGGGGGCAAGGGCAGTACTTC	CASSIAGGQGQYF